These 5 T cell receptor beta chains were sequenced from one sample in a study of blood T cell repertoires in COVID-19. The data were produced by immunoSEQ multiplex PCR, yet TCRdb's version contains in-frame clones alone and is incomplete. In the table there are more than 250,000 clones, over 65% of which are singletons. Sequenced material: peripheral blood. These receptor sequences come from a man aged 55 to 70 who had recovered from COVID-19.

The J gene is TRBJ2-2, the V gene TRBV30, with TRBD2 matching over 10 bases. Germline CDR1 and CDR2: GTSNPN and SVGIG (reference sequence). V dropped 6 bases and J dropped 6; count of bases not matched to a gene: 7. The CDR3 is made up of 14 amino acids. The CDR3 is CACPGLALAGELFF. CDR3 DNA sequence: TGTGCCTGCCCGGGACTAGCGCTAGCCGGGGAGCTGTTTTTT. The variable domain in full, with the rest retrieved from reference TRBV30 and TRBJ2-2, is SQTIHQWPATLVQPVGSPLSLECTVEGTSNPNLYWYRQAAGRGLQLLFYSVGIGQISSEVPQNLSASRPQDRQFILSSKKLLLSDSGFYLCACPGLALAGELFFGEGSRLTVL.

The V and J genes are TRBV5-1 and TRBJ2-1, with 7 nucleotides matching TRBD2. The ends lost 4 bases at V and 14 bases at J; junction bases unmatched: 27. The CDR3 is 18 residues long. Germline-derived CDR1 and CDR2 are SGHRS and YFSETQ. CDR3 amino acids: CASSERALFGGEFWREFF. The CDR3 DNA follows: TGCGCCAGCAGCGAGCGTGCGCTTTTTGGGGGGGAGTTCTGGCGCGAGTTCTTC.

This clone showed up just once. The gene calls are TRBV6-5 and TRBJ2-7, with D perhaps TRBD1 (6 bases). The CDR3 totals 13 residues. Germline V gene lookup returns CDR1 MNHEY and CDR2 SVGAGI. V lost 6 bases and J 3 bases, leaving 12 bases between the germline ends. Here the CDR3 reads CASSQGPLYEQYF. Written as DNA, the CDR3 is TGTGCCAGCAGCCAGGGGCCCCTCTACGAGCAGTACTTC.

This chain uses TRBV6-5 with TRBJ2-7; TRBD1 matches 7 bases. CDR1 and CDR2 from the germline V gene are MNHEY and SVGAGI. V lost 9 bases to trimming and J lost 1 base; unmatched junction nucleotides: 9. The CDR3 covers 14 residues. CDR3 protein: CASKSGQLSYEQYF. CDR3 bases: TGTGCCAGTAAATCGGGACAGCTATCCTACGAGCAGTACTTC.

This clone showed up just once. The CDR3 DNA reads as TGTGCCAGCAGCTCTCAGTCATACTCTGGAAACACCATATATTTT. Protein sequence: CASSSQSYSGNTIYF. The V and J genes are TRBV11-2 and TRBJ1-3; D not certain. The germline gives CDR1 SGHAT, CDR2 FQNNGV. The CDR3 sequence is 15 residues long. The V end lost 4 bases, the J end lost 0 bases, and 10 bases lay between the germline ends.